This T cell receptor beta chain was recorded in a study of blood T cell repertoires in COVID-19. The CDR3 spans 14 residues. The germline CDR1 and CDR2 sequences are SGHAT and FQDESV (reference sequence). V was cut by 6 bases and J by 8 bases, with 17 bases left in between. TCRdb keeps only in-frame clones here, not all; method: immunoSEQ multiplex PCR. The data show 150,000 or so clones, about four fifths seen once. V usage is TRBV11-1 and J usage is TRBJ2-1, with D hard to call. The sequence was collected from a woman between 50 and 59 years old who had been exposed to COVID-19. Sequences were obtained from PBMCs or T cells enriched from blood (not recorded which). CDR3 loop: CASSPPGPKDEQFF. CDR3 nucleotide sequence: TGTGCCAGCAGTCCCCCGGGTCCTAAGGATGAGCAGTTCTTC. Filled out from reference TRBV11-1 and TRBJ2-1, the complete variable domain reads EAEVAQSPRYKITEKSQAVAFWCDPISGHATLYWYRQILGQGPELLVQFQDESVVDDSQLPKDRFSAERLKGVDSTLKIQPAELGDSAMYLCASSPPGPKDEQFFGPGTRLTVL.